This T cell receptor beta chain was identified in a study of identical twins. Per germline, CDR1 GTSNPN and CDR2 SVGIG (reference sequence). The CDR3 covers 12 residues. J lost 2 bases, V lost 8 bases, and 6 bases had no gene match. TCRdb re-analysed the 5' RACE reads in MiXCR, keeping a single row per CDR3 protein. The data hold fewer than 650,000 distinct CDR3 sequences, with around 9.6% observed a single time. These data were also filed under a second study, of yellow fever vaccine responses in identical twins.

V gene TRBV30 combines with J gene TRBJ2-7, with TRBD2 matching 7 bases. The specimen was PBMCs. The receptor was derived from a woman between 18 and 30 years old in good health. The CDR3 spells CAGMAGAYEQYF. The CDR3 DNA reads as TGTGCCGGGATGGCGGGGGCCTACGAGCAGTACTTC.